The following is a T cell receptor (beta chain) sequence with its context. This clonotype appeared a few times. The clone's antigen remains unknown. Per-base quality was not reported, and no clone a single base away is much larger than it. TCR cDNA was synthesized by 5'RACE template switching, which introduced a universal primer site and unique molecular identifiers. Priming of cDNA synthesis was performed from both the TCR alpha and TCR beta constant segments. Library amplification used two PCR steps, and the second PCR step added sample barcodes and sequencing adapters. Sequencing of libraries was done on Illumina HiSeq 2500 (2x100 bp) or NovaSeq (2x150 bp). The original methods were these. MIGEC was used to demultiplex reads and collapse the reads into UMI consensus sequences, and MiXCR was used for V(D)J alignment. Vaccine-responding clonotypes were defined with edgeR using replicate PBMC samples, requiring FDR below 0.01 and a log2 fold change above 5 up to day 15. CD4 or CD8 identity was assigned to each bulk clonotype according to whether the clonotype was present at higher abundance in the sequenced CD4 repertoire or the sequenced CD8 repertoire. TCRdb trimmed the raw reads at Q25, called clones with MiXCR and kept productive beta chains. CDR3 protein duplicates are merged, each entry listing the most common genes and DNA. It is TCRdb's table, rather than the study itself, that gives the V and J calls and clone size. In all, the sample holds approximately 550,000 distinct CDR3 sequences, and over 15% of those were seen once. Approximately 15% of the sample rests with the top ten.

The treatment or condition label, as the study defines it: live attenuated yellow fever vaccine strain. At each blood-draw timepoint, two biological replicates of bulk PBMCs were collected. PBMCs were isolated from peripheral blood using a standard Ficoll-Paque protocol. TriZol was used to extract RNA from bulk PBMCs, CD4 and CD8 fractions, and dextramer-positive and dextramer-negative fractions. The sample originates from a study of T cells after yellow fever vaccination (dated by TCRdb to the late 2010s). The study in broad terms: The SMART-Seq v4 Ultra Low Input RNA kit was used to prepare libraries from fractions with low cell numbers. Blood was collected at multiple timepoints before and after primary and secondary immunization, and bulk PBMC replicates and cell subsets were isolated. To follow T-cell clones before and after both primary and booster YFV17D yellow fever vaccination, bulk TCR alpha and beta repertoires underwent longitudinal sequencing. Two healthy male donors, one aged 18 to 30 and one aged 30 to 40 years, made up the cohort.

Findings and caveats that apply to the study as a whole: The study included only two donors, which limits how far the findings can be generalized. Most clones expanded after primary vaccination (almost 97% of CD4 and 70% to 90% of CD8) were re-detected after the booster, suggesting that broad memory maintenance occurred. Computational filtering was needed because FACS-sorted repertoires could contain abundant contaminating clonotypes from the bulk population. A small share of clonotypes was detected in both CD4 and CD8 compartments, with the overlap likely arising from convergent recombination. The secondary T-cell response was found to be weaker but faster than the primary response, with a peak reached on day 5 rather than on day 15.

There are 18 amino acids in the CDR3, from cysteine to phenylalanine inclusive. The kept DNA is CDR3 alone, 54 bases in frame from the first base. The germline V gene yields SGHVT for CDR1 and SQSDAQ for CDR2. V is trimmed back by 5 bases and J by 2 bases, and the junction contains 18 bases that no gene match accounts for. The sequence joins TRBV7-4 to TRBJ2-7; 7 bases in between match TRBD2. The TCR was taken from a man aged 25-45 years who received the YFV17D yellow fever vaccine. Sequenced material: PBMCs, taken 15 days after the yellow fever booster vaccination. The nucleotide sequence is TGTGCCAGCAGCCCGACCGGGGTAGCGGGCCTTCTTACCTACGAGCAGTACTTC. This is translated as CASSPTGVAGLLTYEQYF.